These T cell receptor beta chains were read from a single sample in a study of blood T cell repertoires in COVID-19. Sequenced by immunoSEQ multiplex PCR; TCRdb stores in-frame clones only, minus some. The sample yields about 69,000 clones, roughly 88% seen once. The material sequenced was peripheral blood. The receptors were gathered from a man aged 25-45 years with acute or convalescent COVID-19. Both conserved end residues are part of each CDR3. Each record gives: J gene, V gene, CDR3 length, clone size, D gene, CDR3 DNA, CDR3 protein. D genes are given only for firm matches. Some rows mark clone size as missing; the rest say once, few, many or name a class of expanded clone.

j_call: TRBJ2-1; v_call: TRBV18; cdr3_length: 19; clone_size: NA; d_call: TRBD2; cdr3_nt: TGTGCCAGCTCACCAGAGTCACTAGCGGGAGGGGCCCGCTACAATGAGCAGTTCTTC; cdr3_aa: CASSPESLAGGARYNEQFF
j_call: TRBJ2-6; v_call: TRBV3-1/TRBV3-2; cdr3_length: 17; clone_size: NA; d_call: NA; cdr3_nt: TGTGCCAGCAGCCCGAGAGGCAGTCTTTCTGGGGCCAACGTCCTGACTTTC; cdr3_aa: CASSPRGSLSGANVLTF
j_call: TRBJ1-1; v_call: TRBV10-3; cdr3_length: 16; clone_size: NA; d_call: NA; cdr3_nt: TGTGCCATCAGTGATACCGAACAGGGTCTGAACACTGAAGCTTTCTTT; cdr3_aa: CAISDTEQGLNTEAFF
j_call: TRBJ1-5; v_call: TRBV5-8; cdr3_length: 19; clone_size: once; d_call: NA; cdr3_nt: TGTGCCAGCAGTCCCCGGACGGTGGGAGGGTCGCGGGGCAATCAGCCCCAGCATTTT; cdr3_aa: CASSPRTVGGSRGNQPQHF
j_call: TRBJ2-3; v_call: TRBV5-1; cdr3_length: 16; clone_size: NA; d_call: TRBD2; cdr3_nt: TGCGCCAGCAGCTTGCAGACTAGCGGAACGGGAGATACGCAGTATTTT; cdr3_aa: CASSLQTSGTGDTQYF
j_call: TRBJ1-1; v_call: TRBV7-3; cdr3_length: 14; clone_size: NA; d_call: NA; cdr3_nt: TGTGCCAGCAGATCCCAGGGGATGAACACTGAAGCTTTCTTT; cdr3_aa: CASRSQGMNTEAFF
j_call: TRBJ1-2; v_call: TRBV4-1; cdr3_length: 15; clone_size: NA; d_call: TRBD1; cdr3_nt: TGCGCCAGCAGGCCCGACAGGGGGGTTGGCTATGGCTACACCTTC; cdr3_aa: CASRPDRGVGYGYTF
j_call: TRBJ1-3; v_call: TRBV7-8; cdr3_length: 14; clone_size: NA; d_call: NA; cdr3_nt: TGTGCCAGCAGACCAGGGGACTCTGGAAACACCATATATTTT; cdr3_aa: CASRPGDSGNTIYF
j_call: TRBJ1-3; v_call: TRBV25-1; cdr3_length: 14; clone_size: NA; d_call: NA; cdr3_nt: TGTGCCAGCAGTTACGGTAATCCTGGAAACACCATATATTTT; cdr3_aa: CASSYGNPGNTIYF
j_call: TRBJ1-4; v_call: TRBV4-2; cdr3_length: 15; clone_size: NA; d_call: NA; cdr3_nt: TGTGCCAGCAGCCAAATGACATTCTACAATGAAAAACTGTTTTTT; cdr3_aa: CASSQMTFYNEKLFF
j_call: TRBJ1-4; v_call: TRBV18; cdr3_length: 15; clone_size: few; d_call: NA; cdr3_nt: TGTGCCAGCTCACCACCTACAGGGTTAGGCGAAAAACTGTTTTTT; cdr3_aa: CASSPPTGLGEKLFF
j_call: TRBJ2-1; v_call: TRBV2; cdr3_length: 12; clone_size: NA; d_call: NA; cdr3_nt: TGTGCCAGCAGTGCAGGGTTCGGTGAGCAGTTCTTC; cdr3_aa: CASSAGFGEQFF
j_call: TRBJ1-1; v_call: TRBV3-1/TRBV3-2; cdr3_length: 15; clone_size: NA; d_call: NA; cdr3_nt: TGTGCCAGCAGCCCACTAGCAGGCGATGACACTGAAGCTTTCTTT; cdr3_aa: CASSPLAGDDTEAFF
j_call: TRBJ1-1; v_call: TRBV3-1/TRBV3-2; cdr3_length: 13; clone_size: NA; d_call: NA; cdr3_nt: TGTGCCAGCAGCCAAGAAGGGGACACTGAAGCTTTCTTT; cdr3_aa: CASSQEGDTEAFF
j_call: TRBJ2-7; v_call: TRBV13; cdr3_length: 13; clone_size: NA; d_call: TRBD2; cdr3_nt: TGTGCCAGCAGCTCGGGACTAGCCTACGAGCAGTACTTC; cdr3_aa: CASSSGLAYEQYF
j_call: TRBJ2-2; v_call: TRBV19; cdr3_length: 18; clone_size: once; d_call: TRBD2; cdr3_nt: TGTGCCACCCACTCCCTTGGGCAGCGGGAGTATCCGACCGGGGAGCTGTTTTTT; cdr3_aa: CATHSLGQREYPTGELFF
j_call: TRBJ1-1; v_call: TRBV12-3/TRBV12-4; cdr3_length: 13; clone_size: NA; d_call: NA; cdr3_nt: TGTGCCAGCAGGGCGACAGCCGGCACTGAAGCTTTCTTT; cdr3_aa: CASRATAGTEAFF
j_call: TRBJ1-2; v_call: TRBV19; cdr3_length: 11; clone_size: few; d_call: NA; cdr3_nt: TGTGCCAGTAGTCTAAGTTACGGCTACACCTTC; cdr3_aa: CASSLSYGYTF
j_call: TRBJ2-1; v_call: TRBV5-4; cdr3_length: 16; clone_size: NA; d_call: TRBD2; cdr3_nt: TGTGCCAGCAGCACCGGGACTAGCGGGACGTACAATGAGCAGTTCTTC; cdr3_aa: CASSTGTSGTYNEQFF
j_call: TRBJ2-5; v_call: TRBV7-8; cdr3_length: 14; clone_size: NA; d_call: NA; cdr3_nt: TGTGCCAGCAGCTACGGGGGGCCCAAAGAGACCCAGTACTTC; cdr3_aa: CASSYGGPKETQYF
j_call: TRBJ1-6; v_call: TRBV4-3; cdr3_length: 17; clone_size: once; d_call: NA; cdr3_nt: TGCGCCAGCAGCCAAGATCAATTGCAGGGGAATAATTCACCCCTCCACTTT; cdr3_aa: CASSQDQLQGNNSPLHF
j_call: TRBJ2-2; v_call: TRBV11-3; cdr3_length: 16; clone_size: NA; d_call: TRBD2; cdr3_nt: TGTGCCAGCAGCTTAGGGGCGGGAGGGGACACCGGGGAGCTGTTTTTT; cdr3_aa: CASSLGAGGDTGELFF
j_call: TRBJ2-3; v_call: TRBV7-9; cdr3_length: 14; clone_size: NA; d_call: NA; cdr3_nt: TGTGCCAGCACGGGCCGAGGTAGCACAGATACGCAGTATTTT; cdr3_aa: CASTGRGSTDTQYF